What follows are 13 T cell receptor beta chains derived from one specimen sequenced in a study of blood T cell repertoires in COVID-19. Profiled with immunoSEQ multiplex PCR; TCRdb holds only in-frame clones, not every one. The data contain approximately 350,000 clones, under 95% of them singletons. The sample taken for sequencing was peripheral blood. These receptors were collected from a woman under 30 who had recovered from COVID-19.

The genes are TRBV7-2 and TRBJ2-6; 8 bases align to TRBD2. The CDR3 is 16 amino acids. Germline lookup yields CDR1 SGHTA and CDR2 FQGNSA. V lost 1 base and J lost 2; bases outside the gene matches: 1. The CDR3 loop reads CASSLVGRAGANVLTF. The CDR3 DNA sequence: TGTGCCAGCAGCTTAGTCGGGAGGGCTGGGGCCAACGTCCTGACTTTC.

The chain carries TRBV11-3 and TRBJ2-1; a possible D gene is TRBD1 (6 bases). This CDR3 contains 15 residues. Germline-derived CDR1 and CDR2 are SGHNT and YENEEA. Trimming took 3 bases from V and 2 from J, leaving 11 bases between them. The CDR3: CASSFRGGPYNEQFF. Here the CDR3 DNA reads TGTGCCAGCAGCTTCAGGGGTGGACCCTACAATGAGCAGTTCTTC.

This rearrangement joins TRBV10-2 to TRBJ2-7; 13 positions match TRBD2. The V and J ends lost 3 bases and 1 base, in that order; junction bases with no gene match: 3. The CDR3 consists of 16 residues. Germline V gene lookup returns CDR1 WSHSY and CDR2 SAAADI. In DNA, the CDR3 is TGCGCCAGCAGTGATAGGGGACTAGCGGGATCCTACGAGCAGTACGTC. It codes for CASSDRGLAGSYEQYV.

The chain links TRBV19 to TRBJ2-5; D is perhaps TRBD2 (6 bases). V was shortened by 1 base and J by 1 base, with 7 bases between the two germline ends. This CDR3 is 14 amino acids long. Germline lookup yields CDR1 LNHDA and CDR2 SQIVND (reference sequence). The CDR3 DNA follows: TGTGCCAGTAGTATAGTTAGCGGCCAAGAGACCCAGTACTTC. Residues: CASSIVSGQETQYF.

This chain joins TRBV5-4 and TRBJ2-5, with a possible D match to TRBD2 (6 bases). This CDR3 is 15 amino acids long. Per the germline V gene, CDR1 is SGHNT and CDR2 is YYREEE (reference sequence). V shed 2 bases and J shed 1 base, with 12 bases lying between them. Here the CDR3 reads CASSFKGGGQETQYF. DNA of the CDR3: TGTGCCAGCAGCTTTAAGGGAGGAGGCCAAGAGACCCAGTACTTC.

The CDR3 loop is CASSQDGADYGYTF. CDR3 nucleotide sequence: TGCGCCAGCAGCCAAGATGGGGCGGACTATGGCTACACCTTC. The rearrangement uses TRBV4-3 and TRBJ1-2; tentative D call: TRBD1 (5 bases). V lost 0 bases to trimming and J lost 3 bases, with 8 bases between them. In germline, CDR1 is LGHNA, CDR2 YSLEER. The CDR3 totals 14 residues.

The chain couples TRBV7-2 to TRBJ1-2; TRBD1 aligns across 7 bases. Germline CDR1 and CDR2: SGHTA and FQGNSA. The CDR3 covers 18 residues. The V segment lost 1 base and the J segment 0 bases; nucleotides outside the gene matches: 11. The CDR3 loop reads CASSLGVFRGVSNYGYTF. The CDR3, as DNA: TGTGCCAGCAGCTTAGGTGTTTTCAGGGGGGTCTCTAACTATGGCTACACCTTC.

The chain combines TRBV7-9 with TRBJ2-5, with 9 bases identical to TRBD2. The CDR3 spans 15 residues. With V trimmed by 4 bases and J by 1 base, 4 bases remained unmatched. Germline CDR1 SEHNR, CDR2 FQNEAQ (reference sequence). CDR3: CASSSGTSSQETQYF. CDR3 coding DNA: TGTGCCAGCAGCTCCGGGACTAGCTCCCAAGAGACCCAGTACTTC.

This CDR3 reads CASSQVGQGKHNSPLHF. In DNA form, the CDR3 reads TGCGCCAGCAGCCAAGTGGGACAGGGAAAACATAATTCACCCCTCCACTTT. This chain joins TRBV4-1 and TRBJ1-6; 9 bases fit TRBD1. V lost 1 base, J lost 5 bases, and 6 bases stayed unmatched. Germline V lookup: CDR1 MGHRA, CDR2 YSYEKL. CDR3 size: 17 residues.

This chain links TRBV6-2 or TRBV6-3 with TRBJ2-2, with 8 bases fitting TRBD1. Germline V gene lookup returns CDR1 MNHEY and CDR2 SVGEGT. V lost 1 base to trimming and J lost 1 base; unmatched junction nucleotides: 11. The CDR3 totals 19 residues. In nucleotides, the CDR3 is TGTGCCAGCAGTTACTTGAGGGTTGTCGGACAGGGGAACACCGGGGAGCTGTTTTTT. As protein: CASSYLRVVGQGNTGELFF.

The CDR3 region is CASSLALAGEEGTQYF. The CDR3 nucleotides are TGCGCCAGCAGCTTGGCGTTAGCGGGAGAGGAAGGTACGCAGTATTTT. This chain connects TRBV5-1 to TRBJ2-3; TRBD2 agrees at 9 bases. Germline trimming cut 0 bases from V and 8 bases from J; bases unmatched to any gene: 10. The CDR3 length is 16 residues. Germline values: CDR1 SGHRS, CDR2 YFSETQ.

At least ten counts were recorded for this clone. The chain is built from TRBV19 and TRBJ2-3; no firm D call. CDR3 length equals 15 residues. The germline V gene encodes CDR1 LNHDA and CDR2 SQIVND (reference sequence). V lost 4 bases, J lost 2 bases, and 13 bases lay in between. For the CDR3, the DNA is TGTGCCAGTAGTAAAGTGGTCAGTACCACAGATACGCAGTATTTT. This gives the protein CASSKVVSTTDTQYF.

This rearrangement joins TRBV11-2 to TRBJ1-1; the D gene is possibly TRBD1 (6 bases). Trimming pared 6 bases from V and 2 bases from J, leaving 7 bases between. The CDR3 is 12 residues long. Germline V lookup: CDR1 SGHAT, CDR2 FQNNGV. The CDR3 sequence: CASRTGNTEAFF. The CDR3 DNA is TGTGCCAGCAGGACAGGTAACACTGAAGCTTTCTTT. Supplemented by reference TRBV11-2 and TRBJ1-1, the full variable domain reads EAGVAQSPRYKIIEKRQSVAFWCNPISGHATLYWYQQILGQGPKLLIQFQNNGVVDDSQLPKDRFSAERLKGVDSTLKIQPAKLEDSAVYLCASRTGNTEAFFGQGTRLTVV.